The clone carrying this T cell receptor beta chain was recorded a few times. Its antigen is undetermined. Mouse gene names apply. The CDR3 end falls 4 residues outside the read, so it is completed with the germline J gene. These data come from a study of CD8+ T cells in alopecia areata. Study results and limitations: Resident alphabeta T cells of normal skin are also sequenced in scalp samples. Lesional tissue from the scalp (especially in alopecia totalis/universalis) showed higher clonality than normal scalp.

Germline V lookup: CDR1 FNHDT, CDR2 SITEND (reference sequence). This CDR3 spans 13 amino acids. The authors sorted pooled cutaneous lymph node cells using CD4, CD8alpha, NKG2D, NKG2ACE and other markers. TCR sequencing used cDNA made by reverse transcription of extracted RNA. Clones were sequenced by immunoSEQ multiplex PCR, and TCRdb holds only the in-frame ones, with some missing. The profile covers roughly 260,000 clones, none occurring a single time. This clonotype was sampled from a C3H/HeJ mouse with alopecia areata. The mice in this strain carry MHC haplotype H2-k. The source material was CD4+ T cells sorted from a lymph node. The genes are TRBV19 and TRBJ2-5, with 8 bases identical to TRBD2. This CDR3 reads CASSMGGRDTQYF. The CDR3 DNA, read in part, is TGTGCCAGCAGTATGGGGGGGCGAGAC.